The 7 T cell receptor beta chains presented below share a single source sample, sequenced in a study of T cells in Graves' hyperthyroidism and ophthalmopathy. Regions amplified from RNA transcripts were the TCR beta CDR3 regions. HTBI primers were the set used in a first-round RT-PCR of the TCR CDR3. One entry per CDR3 protein, called by TCRdb with MiXCR from the multiplex PCR reads. The table lists 500,000 to 800,000 distinct CDR3 sequences, just under 45% of them singletons, with approximately 7.2% in the top ten. The sequenced material came from peripheral blood or thyroid tissue (not recorded which). The receptors were sampled from an adult man with Graves' disease, either hyperthyroidism or ophthalmopathy (not recorded which).

Notes on this clonotype: This may be a read error, as it is one base from a much larger clone. The chain employs TRBV7-9 and TRBJ2-5; D remains unclear. The V end lost 7 bases, the J end lost 8 bases, and 17 bases lay between the germline ends. From germline, CDR1 is SEHNR and CDR2 FQNEAQ (reference sequence). The CDR3 covers 13 residues. This CDR3 is CASTERGTDTQYF. The CDR3 nucleotides are TGTGCCAGCACGGAGCGAGGTACAGACACCCAGTACTTC.

A remark on this clonotype: An end of the junction differs from the germline gene, which may be a read error. The gene calls are TRBV20-1 and TRBJ1-1; TRBD1 might be the D (6 bases). The CDR3 extends over 15 amino acids. CDR1 DFQATT and CDR2 SNEGSKA come from the germline V gene (reference sequence). In DNA form, the CDR3 reads TGCAGTGCTAGTGGGGGCAGGGGAGTGAACACTCAAGCTTTCTTT. Amino acid sequence: CSASGGRGVNTQAFF.

J is TRBJ2-2 and V is TRBV20-1; perhaps D is TRBD1 or TRBD2 (5 bases each). This CDR3 has 13 residues. The V and J ends lost 3 bases and 10 bases respectively, with 15 bases between them. Germline lookup yields CDR1 DFQATT and CDR2 SNEGSKA (reference sequence). CDR3 region: CSARPPVGEELFF. The CDR3 DNA is TGCAGTGCTAGGCCCCCAGTGGGGGAGGAGCTGTTTTTT.

The sample holds many counts of this clonotype. The chain couples TRBV24-1 to TRBJ1-2; D not certain. The CDR3 spans 13 residues. Trimming shortened V by 4 bases and J by 6 bases, and 11 bases separated the two germline ends. Germline lookup yields CDR1 KGHDR and CDR2 SFDVKD. The CDR3 sequence is CATSDIAKDGYTF. DNA of the CDR3: TGTGCCACCAGTGACATCGCGAAGGATGGCTACACCTTC.

This chain connects TRBV5-1 to TRBJ2-2, with D unresolved. CDR1 is SGHRS and CDR2 is YFSETQ in the germline V gene. Trimming took off 2 bases at V and 0 bases at J, with 8 bases between the two ends. The CDR3 totals 15 residues. The CDR3 nucleotides read TGCGCCAGCAGCTTTACGGTGCCGAACACCGGGGAGCTGTTTTTT. It translates to CASSFTVPNTGELFF.

Only a few counts were recorded for this clonotype. This chain joins TRBV6-6 and TRBJ2-5; D is unclear. Germline V lookup: CDR1 MNHNY, CDR2 SVGAGI (reference sequence). Trimming left V 5 bases short and J 0 bases short, with 10 bases between. The CDR3 sequence is 14 residues long. The CDR3 is CASSTPANQETQYF. The CDR3 DNA reads TGTGCCAGCAGTACCCCGGCGAACCAAGAGACCCAGTACTTC.

CDR3 coding DNA: TGTGCCACCAGTGACGCCGGGAGTTTCTATGGCTACACCTTC. It codes for CATSDAGSFYGYTF. The rearrangement uses TRBV24-1 and TRBJ1-2; D call uncertain. This CDR3 comprises 14 residues. Trimming removed 4 bases at V and 4 bases at J, with 12 bases between. CDR1 is KGHDR, CDR2 SFDVKD, per germline.